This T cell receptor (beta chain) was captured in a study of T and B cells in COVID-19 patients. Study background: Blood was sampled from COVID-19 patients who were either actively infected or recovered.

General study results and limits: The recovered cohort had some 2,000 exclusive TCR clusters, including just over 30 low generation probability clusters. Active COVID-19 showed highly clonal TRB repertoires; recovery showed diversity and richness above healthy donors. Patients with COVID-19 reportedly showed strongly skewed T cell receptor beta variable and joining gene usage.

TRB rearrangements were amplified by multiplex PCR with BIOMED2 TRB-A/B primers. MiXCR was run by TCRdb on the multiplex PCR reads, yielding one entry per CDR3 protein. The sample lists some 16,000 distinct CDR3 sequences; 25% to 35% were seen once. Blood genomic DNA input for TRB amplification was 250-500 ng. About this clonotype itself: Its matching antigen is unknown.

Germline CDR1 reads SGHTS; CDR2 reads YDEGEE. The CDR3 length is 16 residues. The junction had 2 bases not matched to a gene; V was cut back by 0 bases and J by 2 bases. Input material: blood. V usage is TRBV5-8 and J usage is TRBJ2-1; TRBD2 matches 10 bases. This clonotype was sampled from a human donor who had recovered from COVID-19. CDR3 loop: CASSLGLAGAYNEQFF. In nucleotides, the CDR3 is TGTGCCAGCAGCTTGGGGCTAGCGGGGGCCTACAATGAGCAGTTCTTC.